The 18 T cell receptor beta chains below all came from one sample that was sequenced in a study of T cell responses to AZD1222 COVID-19 vaccine. The protocol was immunoSEQ multiplex PCR, while the TCRdb copy is restricted to in-frame clones and leaves out a portion. The data show tens of thousands of clones, with about 74% seen just once and 27% held by the top ten. The specimen was peripheral blood, collected 28 days after the second dose of the MenACWY control vaccine. The receptors shown here come from an adult who received the MenACWY meningococcal vaccine as a control.

This clone was recorded a few times. The CDR3 is CASSFPSGQEQFF. The CDR3 DNA sequence: TGTGCCAGCAGCTTTCCCAGCGGGCAGGAGCAGTTCTTC. The V call is TRBV5-4, the J call TRBJ2-1, with D perhaps matching TRBD2 (6 bases). Germline values: CDR1 SGHNT, CDR2 YYREEE (reference sequence). This CDR3 has 13 residues. Trimming left V 2 bases short and J 10 bases short, with 13 bases between.

The chain has TRBV7-9 and TRBJ2-1, with D uncertain. Germline loops: CDR1 SEHNR, CDR2 FQNEAQ (reference sequence). Trimming pared 5 bases from V and 2 bases from J, leaving 13 bases between. The CDR3 consists of 15 residues. CDR3 residues: CASSLGPLPYNEQFF. CDR3 DNA sequence: TGTGCCAGCAGCCTCGGTCCCCTACCCTACAATGAGCAGTTCTTC.

This chain joins TRBV28 and TRBJ1-6, with unresolved D. This CDR3 has 11 residues. Trimming shortened V by 8 bases and J by 5 bases, and 4 bases separated the two germline ends. Germline CDR1 MDHEN, CDR2 SYDVKM. The CDR3 sequence: CASGNNSPLHF. The CDR3 region has the DNA TGTGCCAGCGGTAATAATTCACCCCTCCACTTT.

CDR3 in DNA: TGTGCCAGCAGTGAGTCAGGCAGGTGGGTGAACACTGAAGCTTTCTTT. It is translated as CASSESGRWVNTEAFF. The rearrangement links TRBV2 to TRBJ1-1, with D hard to call. The V gene's germline CDR1 is SNHLY and CDR2 FYNNEI. V dropped 3 bases and J dropped 0 bases, with 14 bases sitting between them. The CDR3 consists of 16 residues.

This clone was found many times. The V gene is TRBV6-1, the J gene TRBJ1-2; no reliable D call. This CDR3 is built from 12 residues. Trimming took off 1 base at V and 8 bases at J, with 8 bases between the two ends. CDR1 and CDR2 from the germline V gene are MNHNS and SASEGT. CDR3: CASSEGYSGYTF. In nucleotides, the CDR3 is TGTGCCAGCAGTGAAGGGTATAGCGGCTACACCTTC.

This chain joins TRBV19 and TRBJ2-2; D ambiguous. Germline V gene sequence: CDR1 LNHDA, CDR2 SQIVND (reference sequence). V was cut by 7 bases and J by 7 bases, with 10 bases left in between. The CDR3 contains 12 residues. The CDR3 spells CASKERHGELFF. In DNA form, the CDR3 reads TGTGCCAGTAAGGAAAGACACGGGGAGCTGTTTTTT.

The genes are TRBV28 and TRBJ1-6, with D unclear. CDR1 is MDHEN and CDR2 is SYDVKM in the germline V gene. V dropped 1 base and J dropped 7 bases, with 8 bases sitting between them. This CDR3 has 14 residues. CDR3 loop: CASSLSGFNSPLHF. Written as DNA, the CDR3 is TGTGCCAGCAGTTTATCTGGCTTCAATTCACCCCTCCACTTT.

The V gene is TRBV5-6, the J gene TRBJ2-3; TRBD1 matches 9 bases. The CDR3 is made up of 15 amino acids. Germline trimming cut 4 bases from V and 3 bases from J; bases unmatched to any gene: 6. CDR1 and CDR2 (germline): SGHDT, YYEEEE. In DNA form, the CDR3 reads TGTGCCAGCAGCCCGGGGACAGGGAAGACAGATACGCAGTATTTT. It translates to CASSPGTGKTDTQYF.

The J gene is TRBJ1-1, the V gene TRBV19, with 7 bases identical to TRBD1. This CDR3 is 14 amino acids long. CDR1 is LNHDA, CDR2 SQIVND, per germline (reference sequence). The J segment lost 3 bases and the V segment lost 6 bases, leaving 7 bases of the junction unmatched. The CDR3 sequence: CASSVPGGYTEAFF. The CDR3 DNA reads TGTGCCAGTAGCGTTCCAGGGGGATACACTGAAGCTTTCTTT.

The chain employs TRBV2 and TRBJ1-1; D may be TRBD1 (5 bases). Germline CDR1 and CDR2: SNHLY and FYNNEI. The CDR3 runs 14 residues. Trimming stripped 3 bases from V and 11 bases from J, with 19 bases between. In nucleotides, the CDR3 is TGTGCCAGCAGTGATGATGGGGGTCGCCAGGTGGCTTTCTTT. It yields the protein CASSDDGGRQVAFF.

This clone has just a few counts. The rearrangement joins TRBV5-1 to TRBJ2-1; D perhaps matches TRBD2 (6 bases). The CDR3 runs to 16 residues. Germline CDR1 is SGHRS and CDR2 is YFSETQ. V was pared by 3 bases and J by 5 bases, with 18 bases between. The CDR3 DNA reads TGCGCCAGCAGCTCTGGAAGAGTGACGGGGGACAATGAGCAGTTCTTC. This sequence encodes CASSSGRVTGDNEQFF.

J is TRBJ2-3 and V is TRBV5-1, with D unclear. V dropped 4 bases and J dropped 3 bases, with 12 bases sitting between them. The CDR3 totals 14 residues. Germline CDR1 reads SGHRS; CDR2 reads YFSETQ. In DNA, the CDR3 is TGCGCCAGCAGCCCTGAGTTGGGTACAGATACGCAGTATTTT. Its protein is CASSPELGTDTQYF. Supplemented by reference TRBV5-1 and TRBJ2-3, the full variable domain reads KAGVTQTPRYLIKTRGQQVTLSCSPISGHRSVSWYQQTPGQGLQFLFEYFSETQRNKGNFPGRFSGRQFSNSRSEMNVSTLELGDSALYLCASSPELGTDTQYFGPGTRLTVL.

This rearrangement joins TRBV19 to TRBJ1-1; no firm D call. Trimming removed 3 bases from V and 3 bases from J, with 14 bases in between. CDR3 length: 15 amino acids. The germline V gene has CDR1 LNHDA and CDR2 SQIVND (reference sequence). CDR3 amino acids: CASSIPSHSDTEAFF. As DNA, the CDR3 is TGTGCCAGTAGTATTCCCAGTCACTCGGACACTGAAGCTTTCTTT.

This clone has at least ten counts. The genes are TRBV28 and TRBJ1-4; no definite D call. Germline CDR1 MDHEN, CDR2 SYDVKM. The CDR3 contains 14 residues. V was clipped by 4 bases and J by 2 bases, with 8 bases between them. The DNA for the CDR3 is TGTGCCAGCAGTTCGGTGGGCACTAATGAAAAACTGTTTTTT. Its translation is CASSSVGTNEKLFF.

The chain has TRBV5-1 and TRBJ2-6; D not resolved. There are 15 residues in the CDR3. Trimming cost V 5 bases and J 2 bases, with 11 bases left between them. CDR1 is SGHRS and CDR2 is YFSETQ in the germline V gene. CDR3 amino acids: CASRETPAGANVLTF. CDR3 DNA sequence: TGCGCCAGCAGGGAAACCCCTGCTGGGGCCAACGTCCTGACTTTC.

The chain has TRBV14 and TRBJ2-1; 11 positions agree with TRBD1. CDR3 length: 15 residues. Germline CDR1 SGHDN, CDR2 FVKESK. J gave up 9 bases and V 3 bases, and 7 bases lay outside the gene matches. CDR3 sequence: CASSQDRGHNSEQFF. As DNA, the CDR3 is TGTGCCAGCAGCCAGGACAGGGGGCACAATAGTGAGCAGTTCTTC. The full variable domain, with the rest looked up from reference TRBV14 and TRBJ2-1, is EAGVTQFPSHSVIEKGQTVTLRCDPISGHDNLYWYRRVMGKEIKFLLHFVKESKQDESGMPNNRFLAERTGGTYSTLKVQPAELEDSGVYFCASSQDRGHNSEQFFGPGTRLTVL.

The V and J genes are TRBV5-1 and TRBJ1-2; D is unresolved. From germline, CDR1 is SGHRS and CDR2 YFSETQ. The CDR3 runs 20 residues. V was trimmed by 1 base and J by 4 bases, leaving 29 bases between them. CDR3 sequence reads: CASSLSPATQSSYLFYGYTF. For the CDR3, the DNA is TGCGCCAGCAGCTTGTCCCCTGCCACACAGTCCTCCTACCTCTTCTATGGCTACACCTTC.

V and J are TRBV28 and TRBJ2-3; D is unresolved. The CDR3 length is 16 residues. Germline V gene lookup returns CDR1 MDHEN and CDR2 SYDVKM. V lost 5 bases and J lost 3, with 18 bases in between. CDR3 loop: CASSMTLSAGTDTQYF. Here the CDR3 DNA reads TGTGCCAGCAGTATGACTCTCAGCGCCGGGACAGATACGCAGTATTTT.